This T cell receptor beta chain was profiled in a study of T-cell memory formation after mild COVID-19. MiXCR, applied by TCRdb to the 5' RACE reads, yields one record per CDR3 protein. The sample has tens of thousands of distinct CDR3 sequences; around 17% are singletons. In regard to this clonotype: Antigen: not known.

General study findings and limits: Day 15 to 85 contractors were CD4/CD8 balanced; later expanders leaned CD4+.

The receptor was isolated from an adult woman who had mild COVID-19 (a few samples of this study predate the infection). Cell type and time point are not known. The sample was PBMCs or a T cell subset sorted from them (not recorded which).

The CDR3 spells CSARVLGPTSGDSYEQYF. The DNA for the CDR3 is TGCAGTGCTAGAGTGTTAGGACCCACTAGCGGGGACTCCTACGAGCAGTACTTC. The rearrangement uses TRBV20-1 and TRBJ2-7, with 10 nucleotides matching TRBD2. CDR3 length equals 18 residues. The germline V gene encodes CDR1 DFQATT and CDR2 SNEGSKA (reference sequence). V was clipped by 1 base and J by 0 bases; unmatched bases: 12.